The 8 T cell receptor beta chains presented below share a single source sample, sequenced in a study of blood T cell repertoires in COVID-19. Profiling relied on immunoSEQ multiplex PCR, and the TCRdb table lists in-frame clones only, not all of them. The data show roughly 100,000 clones, about 90% seen once. Material for sequencing was peripheral blood. These receptors were collected from a man aged 50-59 years with acute or convalescent COVID-19.

This clone was detected only once. This chain links TRBV6-2 or TRBV6-3 with TRBJ2-5, with TRBD2 matching 8 bases. J gave up 1 base and V 5 bases, and 3 bases lay outside the gene matches. The CDR3 consists of 14 residues. Germline lookup yields CDR1 MNHEY and CDR2 SVGEGT. The CDR3 nucleotides are TGTGCCAGCAGTCTTAGCGGGGCCCAAGAGACCCAGTACTTC. The encoded protein is CASSLSGAQETQYF.

The chain joins TRBV3-1 (or the pseudogene TRBV3-2) to TRBJ2-2; 7 nucleotides agree with TRBD1. Germline values: CDR1 LGHDT, CDR2 YNNKEL (reference sequence). V lost 0 bases, J lost 4 bases, and 17 bases stayed unmatched. The CDR3 length is 20 residues. The CDR3 nucleotides are TGTGCCAGCAGCCAAGAATATTTGGGCCAGGGGGTCTTATTCACCGGGGAGCTGTTTTTT. Translating it yields CASSQEYLGQGVLFTGELFF.

The chain carries TRBV18 and TRBJ1-6; TRBD1 might be the D (5 bases). Germline CDR1 KGHSH, CDR2 LQKENI. The V gene lost 6 bases and the J gene lost 5 bases, with 11 bases spanning the gap. This CDR3 has 14 amino acids. This CDR3 reads CASSLQGNNSPLHF. CDR3 DNA sequence: TGTGCCAGCTCGCTCCAGGGAAATAATTCACCCCTCCACTTT.

The chain carries TRBV28 and TRBJ2-1, with TRBD1 as a possible D gene (6 bases). Germline V gene sequence: CDR1 MDHEN, CDR2 SYDVKM. This CDR3 contains 13 residues. Trimming took 3 bases from V and 5 from J, leaving 8 bases between them. The CDR3 nucleotides are TGTGCCAGCAGTTTGGGGGCGGACAATGAGCAGTTCTTC. Its protein product is CASSLGADNEQFF. Full variable domain (rest looked up from reference TRBV28 and TRBJ2-1): DVKVTQSSRYLVKRTGEKVFLECVQDMDHENMFWYRQDPGLGLRLIYFSYDVKMKEKGDIPEGYSVSREKKERFSLILESASTNQTSMYLCASSLGADNEQFFGPGTRLTVL.

This clone was observed a handful of times. The chain uses TRBV11-3 and TRBJ2-7; TRBD1 matches at 9 bases. The CDR3 runs to 13 residues. The germline gives CDR1 SGHNT, CDR2 YENEEA. The trim removed 4 bases at V and 5 bases at J, leaving 3 bases unmatched. CDR3 nucleotides: TGTGCCAGCAGCTCAGACAGGGGGAACGAGCAGTACTTC. Its translation: CASSSDRGNEQYF.

CDR3 DNA sequence: TGTGCCAGCAGCTTCTACGAAGACACTGAAGCTTTCTTT. Translation gives CASSFYEDTEAFF. This chain uses TRBV7-9 with TRBJ1-1; D ambiguous. The CDR3 covers 13 residues. Between the trimmed V and J ends, which lost 3 bases and 3 bases, there was a span of 8 bases. Germline CDR1 reads SEHNR; CDR2 reads FQNEAQ (reference sequence).

In this sample, this clone turned up a few times. CDR3 nucleotides: TGTGCCAGCAGACGGAACAGGGAATCAGGAACTGAAGCTTTCTTT. Encoded protein: CASRRNRESGTEAFF. The chain combines TRBV6-5 with TRBJ1-1; D is perhaps TRBD1 (6 bases). In germline, CDR1 is MNHEY, CDR2 SVGAGI. V was pared by 6 bases and J by 5 bases, with 19 bases between. The CDR3 has 15 residues.

This chain uses TRBV14 with TRBJ2-3, with D maybe TRBD1 (5 bases). The CDR3 is 16 residues long. Trimming removed 6 bases from V and 0 bases from J, with 16 bases in between. Germline lookup yields CDR1 SGHDN and CDR2 FVKESK. CDR3 nucleotide sequence: TGTGCCAGCAGGACAACGACAGACACTAGCACAGATACGCAGTATTTT. It encodes CASRTTTDTSTDTQYF.